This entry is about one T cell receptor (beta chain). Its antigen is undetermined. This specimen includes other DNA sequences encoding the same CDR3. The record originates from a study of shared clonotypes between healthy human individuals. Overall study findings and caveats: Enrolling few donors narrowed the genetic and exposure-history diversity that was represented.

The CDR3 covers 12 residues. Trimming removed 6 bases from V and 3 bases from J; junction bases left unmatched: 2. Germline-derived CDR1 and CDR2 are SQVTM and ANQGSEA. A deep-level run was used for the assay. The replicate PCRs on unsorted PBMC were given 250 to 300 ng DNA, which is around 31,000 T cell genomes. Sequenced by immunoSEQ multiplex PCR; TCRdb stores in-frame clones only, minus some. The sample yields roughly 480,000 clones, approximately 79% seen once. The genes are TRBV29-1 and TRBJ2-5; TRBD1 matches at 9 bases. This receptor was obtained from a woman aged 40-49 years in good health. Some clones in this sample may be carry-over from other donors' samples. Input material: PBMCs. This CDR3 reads CSVRTGEETQYF. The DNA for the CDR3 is TGCAGCGTAAGGACAGGGGAAGAGACCCAGTACTTC.